This T cell receptor (beta chain) appears in the sequencing data of a study of T cells in Graves' hyperthyroidism and ophthalmopathy. This clonotype was recorded many times. What was amplified from RNA transcripts were TCR beta CDR3 regions. During a first-round RT-PCR of the TCR CDR3, the HTBI primer set was used. TCRdb called the multiplex PCR reads again in MiXCR, with one record for every CDR3 protein. Of under 350,000 distinct CDR3 sequences in the sample, about a sixth were seen once. Trimming left V 5 bases short and J 3 bases short, with 13 bases between. The CDR3 runs 14 residues. Per germline, CDR1 MNHEY and CDR2 SMNVEV (reference sequence).

Sample: blood. The sequence came from a woman aged 60-75 years with Graves' ophthalmopathy. The chain has TRBV27 and TRBJ1-1, with D tentatively TRBD1 (5 bases). The CDR3: CASSERQFYTEAFF. Here the CDR3 DNA reads TGTGCCAGCAGTGAAAGACAGTTCTACACTGAAGCTTTCTTT.